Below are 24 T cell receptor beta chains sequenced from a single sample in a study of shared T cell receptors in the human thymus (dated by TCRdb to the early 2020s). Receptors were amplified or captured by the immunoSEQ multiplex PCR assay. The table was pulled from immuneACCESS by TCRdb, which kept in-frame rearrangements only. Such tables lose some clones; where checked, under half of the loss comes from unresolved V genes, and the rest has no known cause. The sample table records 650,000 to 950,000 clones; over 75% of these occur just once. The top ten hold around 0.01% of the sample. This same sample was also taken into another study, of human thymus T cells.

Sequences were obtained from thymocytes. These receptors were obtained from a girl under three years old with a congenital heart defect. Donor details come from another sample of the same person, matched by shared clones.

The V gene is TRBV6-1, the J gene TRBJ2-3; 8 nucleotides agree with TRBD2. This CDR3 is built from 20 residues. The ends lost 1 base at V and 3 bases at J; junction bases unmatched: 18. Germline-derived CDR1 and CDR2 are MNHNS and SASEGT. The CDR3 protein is CASSEVLLAGQVLRTDTQYF. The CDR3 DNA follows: TGTGCCAGCAGTGAAGTGTTGCTAGCGGGTCAAGTCTTGAGAACAGATACGCAGTATTTT.

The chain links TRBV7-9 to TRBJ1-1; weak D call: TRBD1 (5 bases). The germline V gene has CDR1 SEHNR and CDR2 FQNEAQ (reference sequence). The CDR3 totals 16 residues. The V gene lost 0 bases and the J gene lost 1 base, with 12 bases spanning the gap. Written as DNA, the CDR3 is TGTGCCAGCAGCTTAGCGAGAGGGACTCCGAACACTGAAGCTTTCTTT. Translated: CASSLARGTPNTEAFF. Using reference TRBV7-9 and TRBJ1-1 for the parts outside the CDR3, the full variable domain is DTGVSQNPRHKITKRGQNVTFRCDPISEHNRLYWYRQTLGQGPEFLTYFQNEAQLEKSRLLSDRFSAERPKGSFSTLEIQRTEQGDSAMYLCASSLARGTPNTEAFFGQGTRLTVV.

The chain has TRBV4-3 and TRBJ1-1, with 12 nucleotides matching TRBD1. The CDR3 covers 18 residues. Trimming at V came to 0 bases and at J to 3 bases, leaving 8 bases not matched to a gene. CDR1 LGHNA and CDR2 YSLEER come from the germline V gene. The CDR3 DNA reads TGCGCCAGCAGCCAAGATCTGGGGACAGGGGGCTTTTACACTGAAGCTTTCTTT. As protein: CASSQDLGTGGFYTEAFF.

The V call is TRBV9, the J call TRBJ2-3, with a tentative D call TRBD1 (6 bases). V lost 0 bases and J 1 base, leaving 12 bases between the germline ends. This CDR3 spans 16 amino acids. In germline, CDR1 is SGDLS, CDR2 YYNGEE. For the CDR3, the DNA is TGTGCCAGCAGCGTAGTGGGGGCGGGTGGCACAGATACGCAGTATTTT. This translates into CASSVVGAGGTDTQYF.

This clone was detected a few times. As DNA, the CDR3 is TGTGCCAGCAGCGACACAGACCCCTTCTACCTTAAAGAGACCCAGTACTTC. Its translation is CASSDTDPFYLKETQYF. V and J are TRBV7-2 and TRBJ2-5; D is unclear. Trimming took 5 bases from V and 3 from J, leaving 22 bases between them. Germline CDR1 reads SGHTA; CDR2 reads FQGNSA. The CDR3 is 17 residues long.

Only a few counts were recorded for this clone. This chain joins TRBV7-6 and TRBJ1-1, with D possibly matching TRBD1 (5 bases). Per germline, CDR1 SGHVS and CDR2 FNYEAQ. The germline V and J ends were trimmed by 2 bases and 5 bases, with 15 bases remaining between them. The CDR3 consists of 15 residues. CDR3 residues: CASSLRYGGGTEAFF. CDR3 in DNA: TGTGCCAGCAGCTTACGGTATGGGGGAGGGACTGAAGCTTTCTTT. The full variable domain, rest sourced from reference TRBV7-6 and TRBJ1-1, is GAGVSQSPRYKVTKRGQDVALRCDPISGHVSLYWYRQALGQGPEFLTYFNYEAQQDKSGLPNDRFSAERPEGSISTLTIQRTEQRDSAMYRCASSLRYGGGTEAFFGQGTRLTVV.

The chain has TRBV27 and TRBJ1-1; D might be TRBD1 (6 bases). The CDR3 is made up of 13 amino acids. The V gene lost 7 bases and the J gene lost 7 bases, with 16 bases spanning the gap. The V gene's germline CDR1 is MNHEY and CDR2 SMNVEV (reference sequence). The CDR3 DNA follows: TGTGCCAGCACCAAATGGGGCAGGGGTGAAGCTTTCTTT. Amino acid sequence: CASTKWGRGEAFF.

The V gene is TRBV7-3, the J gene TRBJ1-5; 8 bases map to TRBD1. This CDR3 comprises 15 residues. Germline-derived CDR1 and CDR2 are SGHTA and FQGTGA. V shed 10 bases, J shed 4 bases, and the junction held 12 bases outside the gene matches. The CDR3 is CAMKGRDRPNQPQHF. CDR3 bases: TGTGCCATGAAAGGCCGGGACAGGCCTAATCAGCCCCAGCATTTT. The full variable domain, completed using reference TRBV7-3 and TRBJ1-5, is GAGVSQTPSNKVTEKGKYVELRCDPISGHTALYWYRQSLGQGPEFLIYFQGTGAADDSGLPNDRFFAVRPEGSVSTLKIQRTERGDSAVYLCAMKGRDRPNQPQHFGDGTRLSIL.

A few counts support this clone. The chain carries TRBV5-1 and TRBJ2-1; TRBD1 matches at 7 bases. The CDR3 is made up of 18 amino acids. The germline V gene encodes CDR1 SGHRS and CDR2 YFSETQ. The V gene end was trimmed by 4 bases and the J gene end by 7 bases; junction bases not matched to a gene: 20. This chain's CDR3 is CASSPNRRQGRWVNEQFF. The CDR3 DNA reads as TGCGCCAGCAGCCCTAATCGTCGACAGGGTCGATGGGTTAATGAGCAGTTCTTC.

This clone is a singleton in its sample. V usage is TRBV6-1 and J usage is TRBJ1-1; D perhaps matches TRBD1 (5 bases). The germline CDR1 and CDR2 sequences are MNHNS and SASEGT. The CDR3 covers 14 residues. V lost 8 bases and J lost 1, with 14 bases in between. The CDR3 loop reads CASLTGHSNTEAFF. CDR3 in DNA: TGTGCCAGCCTAACAGGACATTCGAACACTGAAGCTTTCTTT.

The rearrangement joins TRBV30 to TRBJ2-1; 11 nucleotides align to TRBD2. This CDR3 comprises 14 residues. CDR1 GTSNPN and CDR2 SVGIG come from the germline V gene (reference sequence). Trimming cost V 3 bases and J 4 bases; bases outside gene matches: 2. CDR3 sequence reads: CAWSLAGGYNEQFF. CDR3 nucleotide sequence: TGTGCCTGGAGCTTAGCGGGGGGGTACAATGAGCAGTTCTTC.

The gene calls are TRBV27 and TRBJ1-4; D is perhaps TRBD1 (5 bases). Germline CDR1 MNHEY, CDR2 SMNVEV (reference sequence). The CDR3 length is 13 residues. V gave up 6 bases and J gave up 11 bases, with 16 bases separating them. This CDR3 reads CASSARRGVKLFF. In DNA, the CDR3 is TGTGCCAGCAGCGCAAGGCGGGGGGTTAAACTGTTTTTT. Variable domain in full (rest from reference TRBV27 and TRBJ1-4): EAQVTQNPRYLITVTGKKLTVTCSQNMNHEYMSWYRQDPGLGLRQIYYSMNVEVTDKGDVPEGYKVSRKEKRNFPLILESPSPNQTSLYFCASSARRGVKLFFGSGTQLSVL.

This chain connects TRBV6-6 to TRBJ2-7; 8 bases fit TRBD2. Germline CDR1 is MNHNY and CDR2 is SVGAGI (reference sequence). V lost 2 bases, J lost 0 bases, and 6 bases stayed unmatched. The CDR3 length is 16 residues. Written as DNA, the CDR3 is TGTGCCAGCAGTTACGTATTAGCGGGGAGCTCCTACGAGCAGTACTTC. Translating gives CASSYVLAGSSYEQYF.

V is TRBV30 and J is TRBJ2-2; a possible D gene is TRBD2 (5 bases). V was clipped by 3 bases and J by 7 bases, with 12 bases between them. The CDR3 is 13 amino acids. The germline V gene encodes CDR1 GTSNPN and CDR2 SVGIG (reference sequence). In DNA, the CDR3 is TGTGCCTGGAGCCCGAGGGTCAACGGGGAGCTGTTTTTT. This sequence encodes CAWSPRVNGELFF.

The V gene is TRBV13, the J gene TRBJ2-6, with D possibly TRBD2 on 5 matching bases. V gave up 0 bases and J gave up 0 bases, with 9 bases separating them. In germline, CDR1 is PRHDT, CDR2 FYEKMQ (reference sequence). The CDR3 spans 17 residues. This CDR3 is CASSLGTGISGANVLTF. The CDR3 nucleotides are TGTGCCAGCAGCTTAGGGACCGGGATCTCTGGGGCCAACGTCCTGACTTTC.

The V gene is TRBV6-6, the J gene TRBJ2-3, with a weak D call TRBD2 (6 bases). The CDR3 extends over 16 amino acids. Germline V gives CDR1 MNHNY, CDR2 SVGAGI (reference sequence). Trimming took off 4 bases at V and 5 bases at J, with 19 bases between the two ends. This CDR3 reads CASSSQGLGSGDTQYF. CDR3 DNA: TGTGCCAGCAGTTCCCAGGGACTCGGCTCTGGAGATACGCAGTATTTT.

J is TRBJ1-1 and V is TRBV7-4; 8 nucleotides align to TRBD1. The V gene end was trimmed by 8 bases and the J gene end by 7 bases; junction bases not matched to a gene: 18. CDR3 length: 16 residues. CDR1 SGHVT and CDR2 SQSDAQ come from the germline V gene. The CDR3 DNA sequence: TGTGCCAGCGGTTTCATCAGACAGGGGCCAAAGGGTGAAGCTTTCTTT. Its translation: CASGFIRQGPKGEAFF. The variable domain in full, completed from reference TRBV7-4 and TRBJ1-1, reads GAGVSQSPRYKVAKRGRDVALRCDSISGHVTLYWYRQTLGQGSEVLTYSQSDAQRDKSGRPSGRFSAERPERSVSTLKIQRTEQGDSAVYLCASGFIRQGPKGEAFFGQGTRLTVV.

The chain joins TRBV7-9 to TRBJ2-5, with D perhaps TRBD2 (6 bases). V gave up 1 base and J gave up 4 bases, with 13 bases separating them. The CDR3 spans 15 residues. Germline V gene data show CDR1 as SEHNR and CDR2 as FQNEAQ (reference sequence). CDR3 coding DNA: TGTGCCAGCAGCTTAGTTAAGGGGCGGGGAGAGACCCAGTACTTC. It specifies CASSLVKGRGETQYF.

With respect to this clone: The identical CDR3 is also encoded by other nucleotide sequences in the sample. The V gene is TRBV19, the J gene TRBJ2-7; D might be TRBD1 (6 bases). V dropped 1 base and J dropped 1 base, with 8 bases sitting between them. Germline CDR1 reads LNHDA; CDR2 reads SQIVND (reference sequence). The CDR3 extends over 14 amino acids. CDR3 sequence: CASSIGGPSYEQYF. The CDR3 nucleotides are TGTGCCAGTAGTATAGGGGGGCCTTCCTACGAGCAGTACTTC.

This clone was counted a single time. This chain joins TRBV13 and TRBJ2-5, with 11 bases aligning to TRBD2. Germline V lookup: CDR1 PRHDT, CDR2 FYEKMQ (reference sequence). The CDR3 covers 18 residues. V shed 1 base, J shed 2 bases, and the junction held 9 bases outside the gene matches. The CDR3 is CASSLAELAGGSQETQYF. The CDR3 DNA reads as TGTGCCAGCAGCTTAGCGGAGCTAGCGGGGGGATCGCAAGAGACCCAGTACTTC.

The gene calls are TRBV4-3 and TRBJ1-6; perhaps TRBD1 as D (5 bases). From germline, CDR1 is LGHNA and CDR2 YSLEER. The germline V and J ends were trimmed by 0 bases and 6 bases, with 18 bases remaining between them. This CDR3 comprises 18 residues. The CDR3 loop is CASSQDKRGFNGNSPLHF. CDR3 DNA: TGCGCCAGCAGCCAAGATAAGCGGGGGTTTAACGGTAATTCACCCCTCCACTTT.

CDR3 DNA sequence: TGTGCCAGCAGCTCCAGGGGGCGGCAGCCCCAGCATTTT. Residues: CASSSRGRQPQHF. The V gene is TRBV5-6, the J gene TRBJ1-5; 8 positions agree with TRBD1. Germline assignment: CDR1 SGHDT and CDR2 YYEEEE. This CDR3 contains 13 residues. V dropped 3 bases and J dropped 7; count of bases not matched to a gene: 3.

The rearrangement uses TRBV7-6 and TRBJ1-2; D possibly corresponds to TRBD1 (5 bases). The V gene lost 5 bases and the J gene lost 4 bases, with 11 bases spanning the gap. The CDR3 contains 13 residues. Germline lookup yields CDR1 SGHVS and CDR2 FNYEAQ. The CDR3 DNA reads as TGTGCCAGCAGCCCTGACAGCGTCTATGGCTACACCTTC. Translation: CASSPDSVYGYTF. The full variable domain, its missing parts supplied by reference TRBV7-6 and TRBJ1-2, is GAGVSQSPRYKVTKRGQDVALRCDPISGHVSLYWYRQALGQGPEFLTYFNYEAQQDKSGLPNDRFSAERPEGSISTLTIQRTEQRDSAMYRCASSPDSVYGYTFGSGTRLTVV.

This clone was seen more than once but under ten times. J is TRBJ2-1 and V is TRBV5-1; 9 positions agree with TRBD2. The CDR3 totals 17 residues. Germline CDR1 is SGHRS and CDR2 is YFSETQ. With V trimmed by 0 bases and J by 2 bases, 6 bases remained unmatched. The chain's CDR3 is CASSLGLAEATYNEQFF. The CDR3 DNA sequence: TGCGCCAGCAGCTTGGGACTAGCGGAGGCGACCTACAATGAGCAGTTCTTC.